This TCR beta chain was identified during a study of blood T cells in healthy people across ages. Deletions cut 0 bases from V and 3 bases from J, with 9 bases between. The CDR3 extends over 14 amino acids. Germline-derived CDR1 and CDR2 are SGHTA and FQGNSA. Alongside a J-beta primer mix, a sample-barcoded 5' primer served in a second PCR lasting about 6 to 11 cycles. Unique molecular identifiers of 12 random nucleotides labeled each cDNA. One entry per CDR3 protein, called by TCRdb with MiXCR from the 5' RACE reads. Counted here are about 570,000 distinct CDR3 sequences, 25% to 30% occurring once; the ten biggest clones make up approximately 18%.

The gene calls are TRBV7-2 and TRBJ2-7; D remains unclear. Material: blood. This receptor was identified in a woman aged 70 to 79 in good health. CDR3 coding DNA: TGTGCCAGCAGCTTAGCGCACCAAGGCTACGAGCAGTACTTC. This gives the protein CASSLAHQGYEQYF. Supplemented by reference TRBV7-2 and TRBJ2-7, the full variable domain reads GAGVSQSPSNKVTEKGKDVELRCDPISGHTALYWYRQSLGQGLEFLIYFQGNSAPDKSGLPSDRFSAERTGGSVSTLTIQRTQQEDSAVYLCASSLAHQGYEQYFGPGTRLTVT.